Listed here are 5 T cell receptor beta chains from one sample, sequenced in a study of PD-L1 blockade in urothelial cancer. Time point of the sample: pretreatment peripheral blood. Some clones are missing from TCRdb's copy, which holds only in-frame ones; the method was immunoSEQ multiplex PCR. The repertoire holds under 55,000 clones, around 80% seen once, with around 3.1% in the top ten. This material consisted of PBMCs, taken around atezolizumab (anti-PD-L1) treatment. The receptor set was obtained from a man in his 70s with urothelial cancer.

The chain combines TRBV28 with TRBJ2-1, with D perhaps matching TRBD2 (5 bases). The V gene's germline CDR1 is MDHEN and CDR2 SYDVKM. Deletions cut 5 bases from V and 4 bases from J, with 18 bases between. This CDR3 has 16 residues. The CDR3 region is CASSPLRAELYNEQFF. The CDR3 nucleotides are TGTGCCAGCAGTCCACTGAGGGCGGAACTTTACAATGAGCAGTTCTTC.

Sample share makes this clone medium-sized. The V gene is TRBV10-3, the J gene TRBJ2-7; TRBD1 aligns across 9 bases. This CDR3 is 13 amino acids long. V dropped 9 bases and J dropped 4; count of bases not matched to a gene: 7. Germline assignment: CDR1 ENHRY and CDR2 SYGVKD. The DNA of the CDR3 is TGTGCCATACCGGGACAGGGCCTATACGAGCAGTACTTC. It yields the protein CAIPGQGLYEQYF.

This chain uses TRBV30 with TRBJ1-1; D ambiguous. V lost 5 bases to trimming and J lost 1 base, with 11 bases between them. Germline CDR1 GTSNPN, CDR2 SVGIG (reference sequence). This CDR3 region has 13 residues. Here the CDR3 reads CAWSFGRNTEAFF. CDR3 bases: TGTGCCTGGTCATTCGGGAGGAACACTGAAGCTTTCTTT.

The chain employs TRBV7-9 and TRBJ2-1; a weak D match, TRBD1 (6 bases). This CDR3 is 18 amino acids long. V shed 5 bases and J shed 6 bases, with 26 bases lying between them. Per the germline V gene, CDR1 is SEHNR and CDR2 is FQNEAQ (reference sequence). This chain's CDR3 is CASSPWGPRDTTTNEQFF. CDR3 coding DNA: TGTGCCAGCAGCCCCTGGGGCCCACGGGACACGACCACCAATGAGCAGTTCTTC.

This sequence joins TRBV5-8 and TRBJ2-3, with a weak D call TRBD1 (6 bases). Germline lookup yields CDR1 SGHTS and CDR2 YDEGEE. V dropped 0 bases and J dropped 1 base, with 6 bases sitting between them. CDR3 size: 14 residues. The CDR3 bases are TGTGCCAGCAGCTTGGAGGGGGGCACAGATACGCAGTATTTT. Its translation: CASSLEGGTDTQYF. The complete variable domain, with remaining parts taken from reference TRBV5-8 and TRBJ2-3, reads EAGVTQSPTHLIKTRGQQATLRCSPISGHTSVYWYQQALGLGLQFLLWYDEGEERNRGNFPPRFSGRQFPNYSSELNVNALELEDSALYLCASSLEGGTDTQYFGPGTRLTVL.